The T cell receptor (beta chain) under discussion was sequenced for a study of blood T cell repertoires in COVID-19 (dated by TCRdb to 2019 to 2021). In the study overall: The collaborator samples originated in the United States, Italy and Spain and spanned the acute and convalescent phases of COVID-19. The prospective study material was composed of cDNA or gDNA derived from T cells, B-cell-depleted T cells, or PBMCs. Deeply sampled blood TCRbeta repertoires from subjects exposed to, actively infected with, or recovered from COVID-19 were included in the dataset. The repertoires were released in a freely available public database meant as a resource for research on the immune response to SARS-CoV-2. Samples came from the ongoing ImmuneRACE study (first 160 participants) plus 1,254 subjects from 6 global collaborators. Nearly every sample came with metadata listing a de-identified subject ID, COVID-19 status, age in years and sex. Where HLA class I and class II types were available, the types were taken from metadata supplied by the sample provider, not from assay-based typing.

Participants in the prospective study were enrolled through a virtual design, were aged about 18 to 90 years, and lived in under 25 United States geographic areas. In the prospective study, cohorts were assigned on the basis of participant-reported clinical history obtained from a screening survey and a study questionnaire. Exposed participants had been in contact with someone with a PCR-confirmed or clinician-diagnosed COVID-19 case within 2 weeks of study entry. In the prospective study, mobile phlebotomists collected whole blood, serum and a nasopharyngeal or oropharyngeal swab from each participant. Participants in the prospective study had the option to provide additional blood draws and questionnaires over a roughly 2-month period. Before DNA extraction, blood samples from the prospective study were shipped at room temperature or frozen. TCRbeta CDR3 regions were amplified from genomic DNA by means of the immunoSEQ Assay, a bias-controlled multiplex PCR. The original methods were these. Within the assay, amplification of reference gene primers was used to estimate how many nucleated cells each sample contained. To quantify the absolute abundance of each unique TCRbeta CDR3 rearrangement, sequence reads were collapsed and filtered. For each sample, productive Simpson clonality was calculated as the square root of Simpson's diversity index across productive rearrangements. TCRdb obtained this table from immuneACCESS and retained in-frame rearrangements with V and J assigned. These tables miss some clones; where compared with another copy, unresolved V genes account for less than half of the shortfall, and the remainder is unexplained. From that table come the V and J calls and clone size; the DNA was used to work out D and trimming. Present in this sample are a few hundred thousand clones, roughly 88% of which were seen just once. Approximately 1.5% of the sample goes to the ten largest clones.

What the research found in general, with its limitations: Clinical and demographic metadata were provided uncurated, with the amount varying by source and participant.

In its sample, this clone was seen once. The target of this receptor is not known. No much larger clonotype is one base removed from it; base qualities were not supplied. The identical CDR3 is also encoded by other nucleotide sequences in the sample. V lost 4 bases and J lost 3 bases, and the count of bases not matched to a germline gene is 3. CDR1 and CDR2 are read off the germline V gene (reference sequence) as SGHNT and YYREEE. The CDR3 holds 15 amino acids from the cysteine to the phenylalanine. Only the CDR3 DNA is retained, 45 bases long and in frame from the first base. The chain uses TRBV5-4 and TRBJ1-4; 10 central nucleotides agree with TRBD1. The source of this sequence is a woman under 30 who had been exposed to COVID-19. Sequenced sample: PBMCs or T cells enriched from blood (not recorded which). The DNA sequence follows: TGTGCCAGCAGCCCGGACAGGGGGGCTAATGAAAAACTGTTTTTT. It is translated as CASSPDRGANEKLFF. The variable domain in full, with residues beyond the CDR3 obtained from the reference TRBV5-4 and TRBJ1-4 genes, is ETGVTQSPTHLIKTRGQQVTLRCSSQSGHNTVSWYQQALGQGPQFIFQYYREEENGRGNFPPRFSGLQFPNYSSELNVNALELDDSALYLCASSPDRGANEKLFFGSGTQLSVL.